These 26 T cell receptor beta chains originate from one sample sequenced in a study of T cell responses to AZD1222 COVID-19 vaccine. The protocol was immunoSEQ multiplex PCR, while the TCRdb copy is restricted to in-frame clones and leaves out a portion. The repertoire has some 130,000 clones, around 93% of them found once; the top ten carry 9.1%. This specimen consisted of peripheral blood, obtained on day 0 of AZD1222 vaccination. These receptors all come from an adult in good health.

As DNA, the CDR3 is TGTGCCACCAGGCCCGCCACAGGGATCTATGGCTACACCTTC. This gives the protein CATRPATGIYGYTF. The chain links TRBV7-9 to TRBJ1-2; a possible D gene is TRBD1 (6 bases). The V end was cut by 10 bases, the J end by 4 bases, with 19 bases between. From germline, CDR1 is SEHNR and CDR2 FQNEAQ (reference sequence). This CDR3 is 14 amino acids long.

The CDR3 DNA follows: TGTGCCAGCAGCCAAGATCGCCGCACTGAAGCTTTCTTT. Translated, it gives CASSQDRRTEAFF. This chain links TRBV3-1 (or the pseudogene TRBV3-2) with TRBJ1-1; no definite D call. Trimming cost V 0 bases and J 4 bases, with 6 bases left between them. Germline assignment: CDR1 LGHDT and CDR2 YNNKEL (reference sequence). This CDR3 has 13 amino acids.

This chain joins TRBV7-9 and TRBJ2-3; D is undetermined. V lost 5 bases to trimming and J lost 3 bases, with 15 bases between them. Germline values: CDR1 SEHNR, CDR2 FQNEAQ (reference sequence). This CDR3 is 15 amino acids long. CDR3 DNA sequence: TGTGCCAGCAGCCAAGGTGGTTACGGAACAGATACGCAGTATTTT. Translation gives CASSQGGYGTDTQYF.

This rearrangement joins TRBV20-1 to TRBJ2-5; TRBD1 agrees at 8 bases. This CDR3 contains 13 residues. Losses at the gene ends were 3 bases for V and 5 bases for J; bases not matched to a gene: 5. CDR1 is DFQATT and CDR2 is SNEGSKA in the germline V gene (reference sequence). The DNA of the CDR3 is TGCAGTGCTAGTCAGGGGGCGCGGGAGACCCAGTACTTC. Translating it yields CSASQGARETQYF.

This rearrangement joins TRBV13 to TRBJ1-2; 7 bases are a match to TRBD1. V shed 5 bases and J 5 bases; nucleotides not matched to a gene: 8. The CDR3 consists of 14 residues. The germline V gene has CDR1 PRHDT and CDR2 FYEKMQ (reference sequence). In nucleotides, the CDR3 is TGTGCCAGCAGCGTAAGACAGGGCGAATATGGCTACACCTTC. Translating it yields CASSVRQGEYGYTF. Supplemented by reference TRBV13 and TRBJ1-2, the full variable domain reads AAGVIQSPRHLIKEKRETATLKCYPIPRHDTVYWYQQGPGQDPQFLISFYEKMQSDKGSIPDRFSAQQFSDYHSELNMSSLELGDSALYFCASSVRQGEYGYTFGSGTRLTVV.

The CDR3 loop is CASKVVPRSSQPQHF. Written as DNA, the CDR3 is TGTGCCAGTAAGGTGGTACCGCGGAGTTCTCAGCCCCAGCATTTT. This chain connects TRBV6-5 to TRBJ1-5; D is undetermined. CDR3 length equals 15 residues. Looked up from germline, CDR1 is MNHEY and CDR2 is SVGAGI. V lost 9 bases and J 6 bases, leaving 21 bases between the germline ends.

This sequence joins TRBV6-5 and TRBJ1-4; D may be TRBD1 (5 bases). CDR3 length equals 14 residues. V gave up 5 bases and J gave up 8 bases, with 15 bases separating them. Germline-derived CDR1 and CDR2 are MNHEY and SVGAGI. CDR3 sequence reads: CASSLDSRREKLFF. The CDR3 DNA sequence: TGTGCCAGCAGTCTCGACAGCCGGAGGGAAAAACTGTTTTTT.

This chain connects TRBV7-2 to TRBJ1-3; 8 bases map to TRBD1. Germline-derived CDR1 and CDR2 are SGHTA and FQGNSA. The junction had 5 bases not matched to a gene; V was cut back by 6 bases and J by 4 bases. The CDR3 spans 14 residues. CDR3 nucleotide sequence: TGTGCCAGCAGTATACAGGGGGAAGGAAACACCATATATTTT. Translation: CASSIQGEGNTIYF.

The J gene is TRBJ1-5, the V gene TRBV5-8; no reliable D call. Germline CDR1 is SGHTS and CDR2 is YDEGEE. The CDR3 has 16 amino acids. The V gene lost 0 bases and the J gene lost 5 bases, with 15 bases spanning the gap. CDR3 in DNA: TGTGCCAGCAGCTTGGGGGTGGGGTATTCGGATCAGCCCCAGCATTTT. Protein sequence: CASSLGVGYSDQPQHF.

The CDR3 sequence is CASSQGSGLNTEAFF. The CDR3 region has the DNA TGCGCCAGCAGCCAAGGTTCAGGTCTGAACACTGAAGCTTTCTTT. This chain connects TRBV4-1 to TRBJ1-1; D gene ambiguous. This CDR3 is 15 amino acids long. The V and J ends lost 1 base and 0 bases respectively, with 9 bases between them. CDR1 is MGHRA, CDR2 YSYEKL, per germline.

CDR3 nucleotide sequence: TGTGCCAGCAGCCGGGGAGGTTCCCTCTATGGCTACACCTTC. Its protein product is CASSRGGSLYGYTF. The chain uses TRBV3-1 (or the pseudogene TRBV3-2) and TRBJ1-2; D gene ambiguous. Germline V lookup: CDR1 LGHDT, CDR2 YNNKEL (reference sequence). V was cut by 4 bases and J by 4 bases, with 13 bases left in between. This CDR3 is 14 amino acids long.

The chain links TRBV14 to TRBJ1-1, with D unresolved. V shed 3 bases and J shed 0 bases, with 8 bases lying between them. This CDR3 contains 14 residues. CDR1 is SGHDN and CDR2 is FVKESK in the germline V gene. The CDR3 DNA is TGTGCCAGCAGCCAGGATGTGATGAACACTGAAGCTTTCTTT. Its translation is CASSQDVMNTEAFF.

The J gene is TRBJ1-2, the V gene TRBV5-4; tentative D call: TRBD1 (6 bases). Germline CDR1 and CDR2: SGHNT and YYREEE (reference sequence). V was cut by 4 bases and J by 11 bases, with 15 bases left in between. There are 12 residues in the CDR3. The CDR3 spells CASSDQGLLYTF. The DNA for the CDR3 is TGTGCCAGCAGCGACCAGGGGCTTCTTTACACCTTC.

This clone was seen only once. The chain couples TRBV6-5 to TRBJ2-2; 7 bases fit TRBD2. The germline CDR1 and CDR2 sequences are MNHEY and SVGAGI. J gave up 1 base and V 8 bases, and 7 bases lay outside the gene matches. The CDR3 totals 15 residues. This CDR3 is CASSLASGNTGELFF. The CDR3 DNA sequence: TGTGCCAGCTCCTTGGCTAGCGGGAACACCGGGGAGCTGTTTTTT.

V gene TRBV6-5 combines with J gene TRBJ2-2, with a weak D call TRBD1 (6 bases). This CDR3 is 15 amino acids long. The germline gives CDR1 MNHEY, CDR2 SVGAGI. The V gene lost 6 bases and the J gene lost 4 bases, with 15 bases spanning the gap. DNA of the CDR3: TGTGCCAGCAGGACACAGGGTAGGGGCACCGGGGAGCTGTTTTTT. Translating gives CASRTQGRGTGELFF.

The rearrangement joins TRBV18 to TRBJ2-2, with a weak D call TRBD2 (7 bases). Trimming removed 3 bases at V and 5 bases at J, with 16 bases between. Germline CDR1 and CDR2: KGHSH and LQKENI. This CDR3 region has 16 residues. CDR3 coding DNA: TGTGCCAGCTCACCCTCTACAGGGAGGGGGACCGGGGAGCTGTTTTTT. Translation: CASSPSTGRGTGELFF.

The chain recombines TRBV5-5 with TRBJ1-1; D unresolved. There are 13 residues in the CDR3. Germline assignment: CDR1 SGHKS and CDR2 YYEKEE (reference sequence). V was shortened by 1 base and J by 4 bases, with 8 bases between the two germline ends. The chain's CDR3 is CASSLWEGTEAFF. The CDR3 DNA reads as TGTGCCAGCAGCTTGTGGGAGGGCACTGAAGCTTTCTTT.

The CDR3 DNA reads TGTGCTAGTGGTCGATCCGGGACAGCGAACACTGAAGCTTTCTTT. Its protein is CASGRSGTANTEAFF. The chain employs TRBV12-5 and TRBJ1-1; 7 nucleotides agree with TRBD1. There are 15 residues in the CDR3. The J segment lost 1 base and the V segment lost 5 bases, leaving 7 bases of the junction unmatched. CDR1 LGHNT and CDR2 FRNRAP come from the germline V gene.

This chain connects TRBV30 to TRBJ1-1; 7 positions agree with TRBD1. Looked up from germline, CDR1 is GTSNPN and CDR2 is SVGIG (reference sequence). The CDR3 has 12 amino acids. Trimming cost V 2 bases and J 11 bases; bases outside gene matches: 8. CDR3 protein: CAWSIGGGPAFF. The DNA for the CDR3 is TGTGCCTGGAGTATCGGAGGGGGCCCCGCTTTCTTT.

The V gene is TRBV27, the J gene TRBJ2-2; D not certain. The CDR3 is 15 amino acids. The germline V gene encodes CDR1 MNHEY and CDR2 SMNVEV (reference sequence). The V gene lost 3 bases and the J gene lost 7 bases, with 15 bases spanning the gap. CDR3 sequence: CASSFLGGRIGELFF. CDR3 bases: TGTGCCAGCAGTTTTCTGGGTGGGCGTATCGGGGAGCTGTTTTTT.

The chain recombines TRBV9 with TRBJ2-2; no definite D call. The CDR3 contains 14 residues. The ends were cut back, 1 base at V and 4 bases at J, with 8 bases in the middle. Per the germline V gene, CDR1 is SGDLS and CDR2 is YYNGEE. The CDR3 sequence: CASSVTASTGELFF. The CDR3, as DNA: TGTGCCAGCAGCGTAACCGCCAGCACCGGGGAGCTGTTTTTT.

This chain joins TRBV7-9 and TRBJ2-1; no reliable D call. The CDR3 loop spans 14 amino acids. Germline V gene lookup returns CDR1 SEHNR and CDR2 FQNEAQ (reference sequence). V was shortened by 5 bases and J by 4 bases, with 12 bases between the two germline ends. CDR3 sequence reads: CASSLHVRYNEQFF. The DNA of the CDR3 is TGTGCCAGCAGCCTGCATGTTAGGTACAATGAGCAGTTCTTC.

V usage is TRBV28 and J usage is TRBJ1-5; no clear D. Per the germline V gene, CDR1 is MDHEN and CDR2 is SYDVKM. Trimming left V 6 bases short and J 3 bases short, with 15 bases between. The CDR3 sequence is 15 residues long. The CDR3 DNA reads TGTGCCAGCAGCCCCGGACGGACCTTCAATCAGCCCCAGCATTTT. The encoded protein is CASSPGRTFNQPQHF.

V is TRBV12-3 or TRBV12-4 and J is TRBJ1-5; no firm D call. V was trimmed by 5 bases and J by 3 bases, leaving 8 bases between them. This CDR3 is built from 13 residues. The CDR3 region has the DNA TGTGCCAGCAGTGGACGTGCCAATCAGCCCCAGCATTTT. Encoded protein: CASSGRANQPQHF.

In its sample, this clone was seen once. The V gene is TRBV3-1 (or the pseudogene TRBV3-2), the J gene TRBJ1-1; perhaps TRBD1 as D (6 bases). Germline-derived CDR1 and CDR2 are LGHDT and YNNKEL (reference sequence). Trimming stripped 0 bases from V and 1 base from J, with 9 bases between. CDR3 length equals 15 residues. CDR3 bases: TGTGCCAGCAGCCAAGATCGGACAGAGAACACTGAAGCTTTCTTT. Encoded protein: CASSQDRTENTEAFF.

The chain joins TRBV2 to TRBJ1-4; 8 bases fit TRBD1. Germline loops: CDR1 SNHLY, CDR2 FYNNEI. The V segment lost 3 bases and the J segment 10 bases; nucleotides outside the gene matches: 7. The CDR3 length is 14 residues. The CDR3 DNA reads TGTGCCAGCAGTGAGGGGGACAGGTCGAGAAAACTGTTTTTT. Translated, it gives CASSEGDRSRKLFF.